The next 20 T cell receptor beta chains were all read from a single sample in a study of T cells in Graves' hyperthyroidism and ophthalmopathy. The CDR3 regions of TCR beta were amplified from RNA transcripts. The HTBI primer set drove a first-round RT-PCR of the TCR CDR3. TCRdb ran MiXCR on the multiplex PCR reads and lists one entry per CDR3 protein. The sample has about 400,000 distinct CDR3 sequences; over 12% are singletons. Sequencing was done on a sample of blood. The receptors originated from a man aged 18 to 29 with Graves' ophthalmopathy.

This clonotype came up a few times. This sequence joins TRBV2 and TRBJ1-3, with a tentative D call TRBD1 (6 bases). Germline CDR1 is SNHLY and CDR2 is FYNNEI. Trimming removed 7 bases from V and 5 bases from J, with 15 bases in between. There are 14 residues in the CDR3. The CDR3 region has the DNA TGTGCCAGCACTCCACAGGGCCCTAGAAACACCATATATTTT. Amino acid sequence: CASTPQGPRNTIYF.

J is TRBJ1-1 and V is TRBV28; D not resolved. There are 12 residues in the CDR3. V shed 3 bases and J shed 5 bases, with 7 bases lying between them. CDR1 and CDR2 from the germline V gene are MDHEN and SYDVKM. DNA for the CDR3: TGTGCCAGCAGTTTCAGCGCGACTGAAGCTTTCTTT. It specifies CASSFSATEAFF.

CDR3: CASSLPGQAEKLFF. CDR3 coding DNA: TGTGCCAGCAGCTTACCGGGACAGGCTGAAAAACTGTTTTTT. J is TRBJ1-4 and V is TRBV5-4; TRBD1 aligns across 8 bases. Germline V gene lookup returns CDR1 SGHNT and CDR2 YYREEE (reference sequence). The V and J ends lost 2 bases and 7 bases, in that order; junction bases with no gene match: 4. The CDR3 contains 14 residues.

This clonotype was observed at least ten times. The chain carries TRBV5-1 and TRBJ1-2; D not certain. CDR3 length: 14 amino acids. CDR1 is SGHRS and CDR2 is YFSETQ in the germline V gene. V shed 0 bases and J shed 5 bases, with 11 bases lying between them. The CDR3 protein is CASSLAGLGYGYTF. In DNA form, the CDR3 reads TGCGCCAGCAGCTTGGCTGGCCTTGGATATGGCTACACCTTC. The complete variable domain, with remaining parts taken from reference TRBV5-1 and TRBJ1-2, reads KAGVTQTPRYLIKTRGQQVTLSCSPISGHRSVSWYQQTPGQGLQFLFEYFSETQRNKGNFPGRFSGRQFSNSRSEMNVSTLELGDSALYLCASSLAGLGYGYTFGSGTRLTVV.

The rearrangement uses TRBV13 and TRBJ1-6, with a possible D match to TRBD1 (6 bases). V lost 5 bases and J lost 3, with 14 bases in between. The CDR3 has 16 amino acids. The germline V gene encodes CDR1 PRHDT and CDR2 FYEKMQ (reference sequence). CDR3: CASSLRGAGYNSPLHF. CDR3 in DNA: TGTGCCAGCAGCCTGCGGGGGGCCGGCTATAATTCACCCCTCCACTTT.

Turning to this clonotype: The germline gene is not matched at one end of the junction; a read error may be the cause. The chain recombines TRBV10-2 with TRBJ2-5; 7 nucleotides match TRBD2. The CDR3 has 14 residues. The germline gives CDR1 WSHSY, CDR2 SAAADI. CDR3 in amino acids: CATSAGEEQETQYF. The CDR3 DNA is TGCGCCACCAGTGCGGGAGAGGAACAAGAGACCCAGTACTTC.

This clonotype was seen only a few times. V usage is TRBV30 and J usage is TRBJ2-1; TRBD2 might be the D (5 bases). Per the germline V gene, CDR1 is GTSNPN and CDR2 is SVGIG (reference sequence). V lost 6 bases to trimming and J lost 2 bases, with 5 bases between them. The CDR3 has 11 amino acids. DNA of the CDR3: TGTGCCTGCGGGACCTACAATGAGCAGTTCTTC. Protein sequence: CACGTYNEQFF.

In its sample, this clonotype was seen many times. The chain carries TRBV12-3 or TRBV12-4 and TRBJ1-5; D call uncertain. This CDR3 spans 16 amino acids. The V and J ends lost 3 bases and 1 base respectively, with 13 bases between them. The CDR3 protein is CASSLMGAGSNQPQHF. DNA of the CDR3: TGTGCCAGCAGTTTGATGGGAGCCGGGAGCAATCAGCCCCAGCATTTT.

The chain combines TRBV4-1 with TRBJ2-2, with 8 bases that match TRBD1. Germline CDR1 reads MGHRA; CDR2 reads YSYEKL. After removal of 4 bases from V and 6 bases from J, the junction contained 4 bases not matched to a gene. CDR3 length equals 14 residues. The DNA for the CDR3 is TGCGCCAGCAGCCCCTTACAGGGGGCCGGGGAGCTGTTTTTT. Its protein product is CASSPLQGAGELFF.

This clonotype was observed at least ten times. This chain links TRBV30 with TRBJ1-2, with no clear D. The CDR3 extends over 12 amino acids. Germline CDR1 and CDR2: GTSNPN and SVGIG (reference sequence). V was trimmed by 2 bases and J by 5 bases, leaving 9 bases between them. CDR3 DNA sequence: TGTGCCTGGAGTACCACTTGGTATGGCTACACCTTC. Translation gives CAWSTTWYGYTF.

CDR3 coding DNA: TGTGCCAGCAGTTCATACGACTCTTCCTACGAGCAGTACTTC. Its translation: CASSSYDSSYEQYF. V gene TRBV28 combines with J gene TRBJ2-7; no clear D. The germline V and J ends were trimmed by 4 bases and 1 base, with 11 bases remaining between them. The germline V gene encodes CDR1 MDHEN and CDR2 SYDVKM. The CDR3 totals 14 residues. Drawing the rest from reference TRBV28 and TRBJ2-7, the complete variable domain is DVKVTQSSRYLVKRTGEKVFLECVQDMDHENMFWYRQDPGLGLRLIYFSYDVKMKEKGDIPEGYSVSREKKERFSLILESASTNQTSMYLCASSSYDSSYEQYFGPGTRLTVT.

The chain links TRBV15 to TRBJ2-6; the D gene could be TRBD1 or TRBD2 (6 bases each). Per the germline V gene, CDR1 is LNHNV and CDR2 is YYDKDF (reference sequence). The CDR3 totals 16 residues. Trimming shortened V by 0 bases and J by 1 base, and 7 bases separated the two germline ends. The CDR3 is CATSREGGSGANVLTF. The CDR3 DNA reads TGTGCCACCAGCAGAGAAGGGGGGTCTGGGGCCAACGTCCTGACTTTC.

The sample holds many counts of this clonotype. The chain links TRBV7-2 to TRBJ2-2; weak D call: TRBD2 (5 bases). The germline V gene encodes CDR1 SGHTA and CDR2 FQGNSA. V lost 7 bases and J 4 bases, leaving 16 bases between the germline ends. There are 15 residues in the CDR3. In DNA form, the CDR3 reads TGTGCCAGCACCGCACCGAGGAGCGGCACCGGGGAGCTGTTTTTT. This translates into CASTAPRSGTGELFF.

This clonotype was found many times. The chain has TRBV5-5 and TRBJ2-1; D uncertain. The V gene's germline CDR1 is SGHKS and CDR2 YYEKEE (reference sequence). V gave up 3 bases and J gave up 0 bases, with 10 bases separating them. The CDR3 consists of 15 residues. CDR3 nucleotides: TGTGCCAGCAGCTCCCTCCATTCCTCCTACAATGAGCAGTTCTTC. The encoded protein is CASSSLHSSYNEQFF.

This clonotype was detected many times. The J gene is TRBJ2-5, the V gene TRBV24-1; 10 bases align to TRBD2. From germline, CDR1 is KGHDR and CDR2 SFDVKD. The CDR3 spans 15 residues. With 5 bases clipped from V and 2 bases from J, the junction kept 4 bases outside the gene matches. The CDR3 loop is CATSVRTSGQETQYF. DNA of the CDR3: TGTGCCACCAGTGTAAGGACTAGCGGACAAGAGACCCAGTACTTC.

This chain links TRBV5-5 with TRBJ1-2; tentative D call: TRBD1 (6 bases). The CDR3 consists of 14 residues. With 3 bases removed from V and 5 bases from J, the gap between germline ends came to 14 bases. Looked up from germline, CDR1 is SGHKS and CDR2 is YYEKEE (reference sequence). The CDR3 loop is CASSSPGQLYGYTF. CDR3 in DNA: TGTGCCAGCAGCTCTCCCGGACAGCTTTATGGCTACACCTTC.

The sample holds many counts of this clonotype. DNA of the CDR3: TGTGCCAGCTCACCACCGGTCAGCAGACTGTACGAGCAGTACTTC. Protein: CASSPPVSRLYEQYF. The chain carries TRBV18 and TRBJ2-7; the D is unclear. There are 15 residues in the CDR3. V lost 0 bases to trimming and J lost 4 bases, with 13 bases between them. Per the germline V gene, CDR1 is KGHSH and CDR2 is LQKENI.

Many counts were recorded for this clonotype. The rearrangement joins TRBV13 to TRBJ1-6, with D perhaps TRBD1 (5 bases). Germline V gene lookup returns CDR1 PRHDT and CDR2 FYEKMQ (reference sequence). This CDR3 is built from 16 residues. The V end was cut by 5 bases, the J end by 10 bases, with 21 bases between. CDR3 nucleotide sequence: TGTGCCAGCAGCAATTCGCGGGGGGGGGTAAGCTCACCCCTCCACTTT. It yields the protein CASSNSRGGVSSPLHF.

The V and J genes are TRBV4-1 and TRBJ1-5; possible D gene TRBD1, 5 bases. Trimming took off 0 bases at V and 1 base at J, with 7 bases between the two ends. Germline assignment: CDR1 MGHRA and CDR2 YSYEKL. The CDR3 has 15 residues. This CDR3 is CASSQEGLSNQPQHF. Written as DNA, the CDR3 is TGCGCCAGCAGCCAAGAGGGACTCAGCAATCAGCCCCAGCATTTT.

Many counts were recorded for this clonotype. The chain has TRBV6-1 and TRBJ1-5; D is possibly TRBD1 (6 bases). CDR1 is MNHNS, CDR2 SASEGT, per germline. This CDR3 has 14 residues. Trimming removed 7 bases at V and 0 bases at J, with 10 bases between. The CDR3, as DNA: TGTGCCAGCACGGGACATCTTAGCAATCAGCCCCAGCATTTT. This translates into CASTGHLSNQPQHF.